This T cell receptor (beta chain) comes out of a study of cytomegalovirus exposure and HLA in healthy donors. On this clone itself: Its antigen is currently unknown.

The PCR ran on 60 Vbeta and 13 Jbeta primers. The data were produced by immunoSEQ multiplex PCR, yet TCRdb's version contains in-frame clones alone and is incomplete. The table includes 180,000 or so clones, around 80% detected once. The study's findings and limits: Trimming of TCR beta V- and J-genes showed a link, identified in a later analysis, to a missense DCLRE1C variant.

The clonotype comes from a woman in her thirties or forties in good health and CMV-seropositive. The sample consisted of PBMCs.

The chain's CDR3 is CASSPLRQGAGNTIYF. CDR3 sequence (DNA): TGTGCCAGCAGCCCCCTCCGACAGGGAGCAGGAAACACCATATATTTT. The rearrangement joins TRBV27 to TRBJ1-3; 7 positions agree with TRBD1. The V gene end was trimmed by 6 bases and the J gene end by 4 bases; junction bases not matched to a gene: 12. The CDR3 is 16 residues long. Germline CDR1 is MNHEY and CDR2 is SMNVEV (reference sequence).